These 22 T cell receptor beta chains came from one sample sequenced in a study of T cell changes during pregnancy in multiple sclerosis. Sequencing used immunoSEQ multiplex PCR; TCRdb keeps in-frame clones, though not all of them. Of 80,000 to 130,000 clones listed, more than 90% were seen once; the top ten hold about 1.3%. The sample here was peripheral blood, taken in the second trimester of pregnancy. These TCRs come from a female donor with multiple sclerosis, enrolled in a pregnancy study.

The chain recombines TRBV5-1 with TRBJ2-7; a weak D match, TRBD1 (6 bases). CDR1 and CDR2 (germline): SGHRS, YFSETQ. The CDR3 spans 14 residues. Trimming removed 0 bases from V and 2 bases from J, with 9 bases in between. The CDR3 nucleotides are TGCGCCAGCAGCTTGGGAGGACAGCCCTACGAGCAGTACTTC. It yields the protein CASSLGGQPYEQYF. The variable domain in full, with the rest retrieved from reference TRBV5-1 and TRBJ2-7, is KAGVTQTPRYLIKTRGQQVTLSCSPISGHRSVSWYQQTPGQGLQFLFEYFSETQRNKGNFPGRFSGRQFSNSRSEMNVSTLELGDSALYLCASSLGGQPYEQYFGPGTRLTVT.

This chain links TRBV6-4 with TRBJ1-2, with a tentative D call TRBD1 (6 bases). V was pared by 4 bases and J by 8 bases, with 14 bases between. The CDR3 covers 13 residues. The germline gives CDR1 MRHNA, CDR2 SNTAGT. The CDR3, as DNA: TGTGCCAGCAGTGTAAGGCCGGGGGGCGGCTACACCTTC. Protein sequence: CASSVRPGGGYTF.

The chain recombines TRBV25-1 with TRBJ1-6; 8 bases align to TRBD1. Germline V gene data show CDR1 as MGHDK and CDR2 as SYGVNS. J gave up 9 bases and V 1 base, and 5 bases lay outside the gene matches. This CDR3 region has 15 residues. CDR3 sequence reads: CASSESTGGASPLHF. For the CDR3, the DNA is TGTGCCAGCAGTGAATCCACAGGGGGAGCTTCACCCCTCCACTTT.

The genes are TRBV7-7 and TRBJ2-3; D is possibly TRBD2 (7 bases). Germline assignment: CDR1 SSHAT and CDR2 FNYEAQ (reference sequence). The CDR3 length is 14 residues. Trimming pared 5 bases from V and 9 bases from J, leaving 18 bases between. The CDR3 region is CASSPVGEGGTQYF. CDR3 sequence (DNA): TGTGCCAGCAGCCCTGTCGGGGAGGGGGGCACGCAGTATTTT.

This chain joins TRBV14 and TRBJ2-1; TRBD1 might be the D (6 bases). The CDR3 length is 14 residues. V dropped 1 base and J dropped 8 bases, with 12 bases sitting between them. Looked up from germline, CDR1 is SGHDN and CDR2 is FVKESK. CDR3 sequence: CASSQGQVWDEQFF. The CDR3 nucleotides are TGTGCCAGCAGCCAAGGACAGGTTTGGGATGAGCAGTTCTTC.

V gene TRBV7-9 combines with J gene TRBJ2-1; D is undetermined. V lost 5 bases to trimming and J lost 6 bases, with 14 bases between them. The CDR3 runs to 14 residues. CDR1 and CDR2 (germline): SEHNR, FQNEAQ (reference sequence). The CDR3, as DNA: TGTGCCAGCAGCCTAACAGAATTAGGCAATGAGCAGTTCTTC. Translation gives CASSLTELGNEQFF.

CDR3 nucleotide sequence: TGTGCCAGCAGCTTGGCAGGGGATAATTCACCCCTCCACTTT. Encoded protein: CASSLAGDNSPLHF. This chain links TRBV5-6 with TRBJ1-6, with D perhaps matching TRBD1 (6 bases). The CDR3 extends over 14 amino acids. CDR1 and CDR2 from the germline V gene are SGHDT and YYEEEE. V lost 0 bases to trimming and J lost 5 bases, with 6 bases between them.

The chain uses TRBV6-1 and TRBJ2-1; no definite D call. V was shortened by 4 bases and J by 2 bases, with 12 bases between the two germline ends. Germline V CDR1 and CDR2: MNHNS, SASEGT. The CDR3 runs 15 residues. CDR3: CASSGGAMTYNEQFF. The CDR3 DNA follows: TGTGCCAGCAGTGGCGGCGCCATGACCTACAATGAGCAGTTCTTC.

V is TRBV6-1 and J is TRBJ1-2, with 7 positions matching TRBD1. Germline trimming cut 2 bases from V and 8 bases from J; bases unmatched to any gene: 11. This CDR3 has 15 residues. The V gene's germline CDR1 is MNHNS and CDR2 SASEGT. The CDR3 region is CASSESGRGLRGYTF. In DNA form, the CDR3 reads TGTGCCAGCAGTGAAAGTGGTAGGGGGCTAAGGGGCTACACCTTC.

This chain uses TRBV2 with TRBJ2-3; 11 positions match TRBD2. The V gene's germline CDR1 is SNHLY and CDR2 FYNNEI. There are 18 residues in the CDR3. V trimming: 5 bases; J trimming: 3 bases; junction bases outside the gene matches: 13. The CDR3 sequence is CASSSSRKTSGETDTQYF. CDR3 bases: TGTGCCAGCAGTTCCAGTAGAAAGACTAGCGGGGAGACAGATACGCAGTATTTT.

The chain carries TRBV6-1 and TRBJ2-3, with 7 bases lining up with TRBD1. Per the germline V gene, CDR1 is MNHNS and CDR2 is SASEGT. V lost 6 bases to trimming and J lost 3 bases; unmatched junction nucleotides: 3. The CDR3 spans 13 residues. The CDR3 region is CASRQGTTDTQYF. The DNA for the CDR3 is TGTGCCAGCAGACAGGGGACGACAGATACGCAGTATTTT.

The chain couples TRBV6-5 to TRBJ1-5; D remains unclear. The germline V and J ends were trimmed by 5 bases and 4 bases, with 15 bases remaining between them. Germline lookup yields CDR1 MNHEY and CDR2 SVGAGI. The CDR3 is 15 amino acids. Here the CDR3 reads CASSGLGGPNQPQHF. The CDR3 DNA is TGTGCCAGCAGTGGCTTGGGAGGCCCTAATCAGCCCCAGCATTTT.

The CDR3: CSARVVDRDYF. As DNA, the CDR3 is TGCAGTGCTAGAGTTGTCGACCGGGATTATTTT. The gene calls are TRBV20-1 and TRBJ2-3; a weak D match, TRBD2 (5 bases). Trimming shortened V by 1 base and J by 15 bases, and 14 bases separated the two germline ends. Germline CDR1 and CDR2: DFQATT and SNEGSKA (reference sequence). CDR3 size: 11 residues.

The V call is TRBV10-1, the J call TRBJ2-1; possible D gene TRBD2, 7 bases. V lost 0 bases, J lost 0 bases, and 15 bases lay in between. There are 18 residues in the CDR3. The V gene's germline CDR1 is WNHNN and CDR2 SYGVQD (reference sequence). CDR3 nucleotide sequence: TGCGCCAGCAGTGAGTCGGAGGAGGGGGGGAGCTCCTACAATGAGCAGTTCTTC. Translation gives CASSESEEGGSSYNEQFF.

This chain connects TRBV7-9 to TRBJ1-1, with no clear D. This CDR3 has 14 amino acids. V lost 3 bases, J lost 5 bases, and 13 bases lay in between. CDR1 and CDR2 (germline): SEHNR, FQNEAQ (reference sequence). The CDR3 DNA sequence: TGTGCCAGCAGCTTCATGGGAGAGGAGACTGAAGCTTTCTTT. It specifies CASSFMGEETEAFF.

This clone was seen only a few times. As DNA, the CDR3 is TGTGCCAGCAGCTTAGCGGGGGGGCTCGGCTATGGCTACACCTTC. The encoded protein is CASSLAGGLGYGYTF. The genes are TRBV7-2 and TRBJ1-2; D possibly corresponds to TRBD1 (6 bases). The length of the CDR3 is 15 residues. The germline V gene has CDR1 SGHTA and CDR2 FQGNSA. Trimming shortened V by 0 bases and J by 4 bases, and 12 bases separated the two germline ends.

The CDR3 is CAISEIEGGNQPQHF. The DNA for the CDR3 is TGTGCCATCAGTGAGATCGAGGGTGGCAATCAGCCCCAGCATTTT. The rearrangement uses TRBV10-3 and TRBJ1-5, with no clear D. CDR1 and CDR2 from the germline V gene are ENHRY and SYGVKD. CDR3 length equals 15 residues. The V end was cut by 2 bases, the J end by 2 bases, with 10 bases between.

The rearrangement joins TRBV6-6 to TRBJ1-1, with D unclear. This CDR3 region has 12 residues. Trimming stripped 7 bases from V and 1 base from J, with 7 bases between. Germline loops: CDR1 MNHNY, CDR2 SVGAGI (reference sequence). In DNA, the CDR3 is TGTGCCAGCACTAAGAAGAACACTGAAGCTTTCTTT. Protein: CASTKKNTEAFF.

The chain has TRBV5-1 and TRBJ1-2; weak D call: TRBD1 (6 bases). Trimming took off 0 bases at V and 8 bases at J, with 14 bases between the two ends. This CDR3 is built from 14 residues. In germline, CDR1 is SGHRS, CDR2 YFSETQ. The CDR3 coding sequence is TGCGCCAGCAGCTTGGGCAAACAGGGACGGGGCTACACCTTC. Its protein product is CASSLGKQGRGYTF.

This chain uses TRBV5-6 with TRBJ1-1; TRBD1 might be the D (5 bases). The CDR3 runs 13 residues. CDR1 is SGHDT and CDR2 is YYEEEE in the germline V gene. Trimming left V 1 base short and J 5 bases short, with 9 bases between. The CDR3 sequence: CASSLYGATEAFF. The CDR3, as DNA: TGTGCCAGCAGCTTGTATGGGGCAACTGAAGCTTTCTTT.

The chain combines TRBV28 with TRBJ2-5; 8 bases are shared with TRBD2. J gave up 4 bases and V 7 bases, and 11 bases lay outside the gene matches. Germline assignment: CDR1 MDHEN and CDR2 SYDVKM. CDR3 size: 15 residues. The CDR3 reads CASTAHGGGAETQYF. DNA of the CDR3: TGTGCCAGCACCGCCCACGGGGGGGGAGCAGAGACCCAGTACTTC.

The chain has TRBV15 and TRBJ1-1; possible D gene TRBD1, 6 bases. Germline-derived CDR1 and CDR2 are LNHNV and YYDKDF (reference sequence). V lost 1 base, J lost 6 bases, and 15 bases lay in between. The CDR3 is made up of 15 amino acids. The chain's CDR3 is CATSRVLGGAAEAFF. The CDR3 coding sequence is TGTGCCACCAGCAGAGTCCTCGGGGGGGCAGCTGAAGCTTTCTTT.